Shown below are 14 T cell receptor beta chains from a single sample sequenced in a study of control samples from healthy donors and cancer patients. Generated by immunoSEQ multiplex PCR, the TCRdb table keeps only in-frame clones and is missing some. This sample has about 170,000 clones, with more than 90% found just once. Sequencing was performed on blood. The receptor source for this set is a woman in her thirties or forties in good health.

The rearrangement joins TRBV12-3 or TRBV12-4 to TRBJ1-2; TRBD1 agrees at 8 bases. V dropped 6 bases and J dropped 7; count of bases not matched to a gene: 4. The CDR3 is 12 residues long. CDR3 DNA: TGTGCCAGCAGCCAGGGGGCGGGTGGCTACACCTTC. Its translation is CASSQGAGGYTF.

As to this clone: This sample includes further DNA sequences coding for the same CDR3. V usage is TRBV7-9 and J usage is TRBJ1-2; D gene unclear. The CDR3 runs to 14 residues. The ends were cut back, 1 base at V and 2 bases at J, with 8 bases in the middle. CDR1 is SEHNR, CDR2 FQNEAQ, per germline (reference sequence). Here the CDR3 reads CASSLGSGNYGYTF. The CDR3 bases are TGTGCCAGCAGCTTAGGTTCAGGCAACTATGGCTACACCTTC. The full variable domain, its missing parts supplied by reference TRBV7-9 and TRBJ1-2, is DTGVSQNPRHKITKRGQNVTFRCDPISEHNRLYWYRQTLGQGPEFLTYFQNEAQLEKSRLLSDRFSAERPKGSFSTLEIQRTEQGDSAMYLCASSLGSGNYGYTFGSGTRLTVV.

V is TRBV7-9 and J is TRBJ1-2; D gene ambiguous. Germline V gives CDR1 SEHNR, CDR2 FQNEAQ (reference sequence). The CDR3 covers 13 residues. V was shortened by 6 bases and J by 3 bases, with 11 bases between the two germline ends. The chain's CDR3 is CASSSTPYYGYTF. As DNA, the CDR3 is TGTGCCAGCAGTTCCACTCCTTACTATGGCTACACCTTC.

This chain uses TRBV11-2 with TRBJ1-1; weak D call: TRBD1 (5 bases). From germline, CDR1 is SGHAT and CDR2 FQNNGV. Trimming left V 2 bases short and J 7 bases short, with 8 bases between. The CDR3 covers 12 residues. The CDR3 reads CASSLSGGEAFF. The CDR3 nucleotides are TGTGCCAGCAGCTTAAGTGGGGGTGAAGCTTTCTTT.

The chain links TRBV7-8 to TRBJ1-1, with TRBD1 as a possible D gene (6 bases). This CDR3 is 13 amino acids long. Trimming cost V 6 bases and J 1 base, with 9 bases left between them. Germline-derived CDR1 and CDR2 are SGHVS and FQNEAQ. The CDR3, as DNA: TGTGCCAGCAGAGAGACAGGGAACACTGAAGCTTTCTTT. Translated: CASRETGNTEAFF.

CDR3 in DNA: TGCAGCGTTGTTCCAGGGAGCAATGAGCAGTTCTTC. This sequence encodes CSVVPGSNEQFF. The chain couples TRBV29-1 to TRBJ2-1; D is possibly TRBD1 or TRBD2 (5 bases each). The CDR3 contains 12 residues. The V gene's germline CDR1 is SQVTM and CDR2 ANQGSEA. Deletions cut 4 bases from V and 6 bases from J, with 10 bases between.

The rearrangement links TRBV4-1 to TRBJ1-4; D uncertain. CDR1 and CDR2 from the germline V gene are MGHRA and YSYEKL. This CDR3 comprises 13 residues. Trimming shortened V by 1 base and J by 8 bases, and 8 bases separated the two germline ends. CDR3 region: CASSQAGQEKLFF. In nucleotides, the CDR3 is TGCGCCAGCAGCCAAGCCGGCCAGGAAAAACTGTTTTTT.

The rearrangement uses TRBV19 and TRBJ2-7; no definite D call. V lost 0 bases and J 6 bases, leaving 12 bases between the germline ends. CDR3 length: 14 amino acids. The germline gives CDR1 LNHDA, CDR2 SQIVND (reference sequence). CDR3 protein: CASSIDRAASEQYF. The CDR3 DNA reads TGTGCCAGTAGTATAGATCGGGCTGCCTCCGAGCAGTACTTC. Complete variable domain (other parts from reference TRBV19 and TRBJ2-7): DGGITQSPKYLFRKEGQNVTLSCEQNLNHDAMYWYRQDPGQGLRLIYYSQIVNDFQKGDIAEGYSVSREKKESFPLTVTSAQKNPTAFYLCASSIDRAASEQYFGPGTRLTVT.

The chain joins TRBV3-1 (or the pseudogene TRBV3-2) to TRBJ2-1; no clear D gene. The CDR3 length is 14 residues. Germline V gives CDR1 LGHDT, CDR2 YNNKEL (reference sequence). V shed 4 bases and J shed 12 bases, with 19 bases lying between them. CDR3 nucleotides: TGTGCCAGCAGCCCTACTACTCTAGGTTCCGGGCAGTTCTTC. It encodes CASSPTTLGSGQFF.

As DNA, the CDR3 is TGCGCCAGCAGCTTACAACAGCCGCTTAGCAATCAGCCCCAGCATTTT. As protein: CASSLQQPLSNQPQHF. This sequence joins TRBV5-1 and TRBJ1-5; no definite D call. In germline, CDR1 is SGHRS, CDR2 YFSETQ. The CDR3 consists of 16 residues. V lost 2 bases and J lost 0, with 12 bases in between.

This rearrangement joins TRBV3-1 (or the pseudogene TRBV3-2) to TRBJ2-7; 11 positions agree with TRBD1. With 5 bases clipped from V and 2 bases from J, the junction kept 8 bases outside the gene matches. There are 16 residues in the CDR3. In germline, CDR1 is LGHDT, CDR2 YNNKEL (reference sequence). The CDR3 DNA reads as TGTGCCAGCAGCGCCTCCGGGACAGGGGGGACCTACGAGCAGTACTTC. It yields the protein CASSASGTGGTYEQYF.

The chain uses TRBV7-9 and TRBJ2-5, with no clear D. The CDR3 has 17 residues. With 3 bases removed from V and 1 base from J, the gap between germline ends came to 18 bases. Germline V CDR1 and CDR2: SEHNR, FQNEAQ (reference sequence). CDR3 protein: CASSFAVGAGTQETQYF. Written as DNA, the CDR3 is TGTGCCAGCAGCTTCGCTGTAGGCGCCGGAACCCAAGAGACCCAGTACTTC.

The rearrangement joins TRBV19 to TRBJ1-2; 7 bases align to TRBD1. CDR3 size: 17 residues. With V trimmed by 6 bases and J by 2 bases, 15 bases remained unmatched. Germline CDR1 is LNHDA and CDR2 is SQIVND (reference sequence). DNA for the CDR3: TGTGCCAGTAGACAATGGACAGGAAGTTTTACAAACTATGGCTACACCTTC. Amino acids: CASRQWTGSFTNYGYTF.

The V call is TRBV6-1, the J call TRBJ2-3, with D unresolved. Germline V gene data show CDR1 as MNHNS and CDR2 as SASEGT. This CDR3 region has 13 residues. Trimming cost V 2 bases and J 9 bases, with 12 bases left between them. CDR3 sequence reads: CASSEMLAATQYF. CDR3 DNA sequence: TGTGCCAGCAGTGAAATGTTGGCGGCAACGCAGTATTTT.